A single sample is the source of the 17 T cell receptor beta chains below, sequenced in a study of Graves' ophthalmopathy and Graves' hyperthyroidism. The study amplified TCR beta CDR3 regions using RNA transcripts. HTBI-primed RT-PCR formed the first round, and a multiplex PCR formed the second. TCRdb reprocessed the multiplex PCR reads via MiXCR and lists one record per CDR3 protein. The sample yields 500,000 to 700,000 distinct CDR3 sequences, under 40% seen once. The sequencing sample was made of peripheral blood or thyroid tissue (not recorded which). These receptor sequences come from an adult man with Graves' hyperthyroidism.

The chain uses TRBV7-2 and TRBJ2-1; a weak D match, TRBD1 (6 bases). The germline V gene encodes CDR1 SGHTA and CDR2 FQGNSA. The CDR3 contains 15 residues. V was cut by 5 bases and J by 6 bases, with 17 bases left in between. This CDR3 is CASSLRTAHGNEQFF. For the CDR3, the DNA is TGTGCCAGCAGCCTACGGACAGCGCACGGCAATGAGCAGTTCTTC.

The sample holds a few counts of this clonotype. The rearrangement uses TRBV29-1 and TRBJ2-2; 7 positions agree with TRBD1. V gave up 6 bases and J gave up 1 base; unmatched junction bases: 5. The CDR3 consists of 14 residues. Germline CDR1 is SQVTM and CDR2 is ANQGSEA. The CDR3 protein is CSVKDRRNTGELFF. CDR3 in DNA: TGCAGCGTAAAGGACAGGAGGAACACCGGGGAGCTGTTTTTT.

This clonotype was picked up many times. The chain joins TRBV29-1 to TRBJ1-2; D call uncertain. The CDR3 spans 12 residues. Trimming shortened V by 3 bases and J by 4 bases, and 9 bases separated the two germline ends. Germline V gives CDR1 SQVTM, CDR2 ANQGSEA. This chain's CDR3 is CSVDGQVYGYTF. The CDR3 DNA is TGCAGCGTTGATGGTCAGGTCTATGGCTACACCTTC.

This clonotype is a singleton in its sample. The chain has TRBV5-4 and TRBJ1-2; D uncertain. The CDR3 has 16 residues. The V gene lost 4 bases and the J gene lost 3 bases, with 19 bases spanning the gap. The germline V gene has CDR1 SGHNT and CDR2 YYREEE (reference sequence). CDR3 region: CASSQAASREHYGYTF. DNA of the CDR3: TGTGCCAGCAGCCAAGCGGCGAGTAGGGAACACTATGGCTACACCTTC.

In its sample, this clonotype was seen many times. This chain connects TRBV7-9 to TRBJ1-5; TRBD1 might be the D (6 bases). The CDR3 contains 15 residues. V lost 3 bases and J 6 bases, leaving 15 bases between the germline ends. The germline CDR1 and CDR2 sequences are SEHNR and FQNEAQ (reference sequence). The CDR3 spells CASSLGDTWGQPQHF. CDR3 nucleotide sequence: TGTGCCAGCAGCTTGGGGGACACCTGGGGTCAGCCCCAGCATTTT.

V gene TRBV7-9 combines with J gene TRBJ1-1, with D possibly being TRBD1 (6 bases). With 5 bases removed from V and 2 bases from J, the gap between germline ends came to 12 bases. This CDR3 region has 14 residues. Germline CDR1 SEHNR, CDR2 FQNEAQ (reference sequence). CDR3 DNA sequence: TGTGCCAGCAGCGGAACAGGGACTAACACTGAAGCTTTCTTT. Translating gives CASSGTGTNTEAFF.

This sequence joins TRBV12-5 and TRBJ2-1; 7 bases map to TRBD2. The CDR3 is 15 amino acids. Germline CDR1 is LGHNT and CDR2 is FRNRAP. Trimming cost V 6 bases and J 2 bases; bases outside gene matches: 7. For the CDR3, the DNA is TGTGCTAGTGGCTCTTCCGGGACTACCTACAATGAGCAGTTCTTC. Its translation: CASGSSGTTYNEQFF.

This clonotype was counted ten times or more. The chain has TRBV2 and TRBJ1-6, with D uncertain. CDR1 is SNHLY, CDR2 FYNNEI, per germline. The CDR3 length is 14 residues. V was cut by 8 bases and J by 0 bases, with 8 bases left in between. CDR3 coding DNA: TGTGCCAGCCTCAAGAGCTCCTATAATTCACCCCTCCACTTT. Amino acids: CASLKSSYNSPLHF.

In this sample, this clonotype turned up many times. The chain links TRBV29-1 to TRBJ2-2; TRBD1 or TRBD2 may be the D gene (5 bases each). The CDR3 runs 13 residues. CDR1 is SQVTM and CDR2 is ANQGSEA in the germline V gene. V was pared by 6 bases and J by 5 bases, with 13 bases between. CDR3 in amino acids: CSVGTVKTGELFF. The CDR3 DNA follows: TGCAGCGTAGGGACGGTGAAGACCGGGGAGCTGTTTTTT.

This rearrangement joins TRBV10-3 to TRBJ1-5; D might be TRBD1 (6 bases). This CDR3 region has 15 residues. CDR1 and CDR2 (germline): ENHRY, SYGVKD. The V and J ends lost 8 bases and 7 bases respectively, with 21 bases between them. CDR3 nucleotide sequence: TGTGCCATCCAACAGGGAGGTGGGGAGACCCAGCCCCAGCATTTT. It encodes CAIQQGGGETQPQHF.

This clonotype was counted between two and nine times. With a much larger clone just one base away, this may be a read error. The CDR3 is CASSPQGQPNEKLFF. Written as DNA, the CDR3 is TGTGCCAGCAGCCCTCAAGGACAGCCTAATGAAAAACTGTTTTTT. This rearrangement joins TRBV7-2 to TRBJ1-4; a weak D match, TRBD1 (6 bases). Germline V gene sequence: CDR1 SGHTA, CDR2 FQGNSA. The germline V and J ends were trimmed by 5 bases and 3 bases, with 13 bases remaining between them. The CDR3 covers 15 residues. Full variable domain (missing parts from reference TRBV7-2 and TRBJ1-4): GAGVSQSPSNKVTEKGKDVELRCDPISGHTALYWYRQSLGQGLEFLIYFQGNSAPDKSGLPSDRFSAERTGGSVSTLTIQRTQQEDSAVYLCASSPQGQPNEKLFFGSGTQLSVL.

This clonotype was picked up one time. The rearrangement links TRBV20-1 to TRBJ1-2; TRBD1 is a possible D gene (6 bases). The CDR3 runs 15 residues. Germline CDR1 is DFQATT and CDR2 is SNEGSKA (reference sequence). V lost 4 bases, J lost 2 bases, and 17 bases lay in between. The CDR3 loop reads CSANPGATGNYGYTF. The DNA for the CDR3 is TGCAGTGCTAACCCAGGGGCAACTGGAAACTATGGCTACACCTTC.

This clonotype was observed many times. DNA of the CDR3: TGTGCCAGCAGCTTGACTAGCGGGGTAGAGACCCAGTACTTC. Amino acids: CASSLTSGVETQYF. The chain employs TRBV5-8 and TRBJ2-5; 10 bases fit TRBD2. With V trimmed by 1 base and J by 4 bases, 1 base remained unmatched. The CDR3 has 14 amino acids. The germline V gene has CDR1 SGHTS and CDR2 YDEGEE. Drawing the rest from reference TRBV5-8 and TRBJ2-5, the complete variable domain is EAGVTQSPTHLIKTRGQQATLRCSPISGHTSVYWYQQALGLGLQFLLWYDEGEERNRGNFPPRFSGRQFPNYSSELNVNALELEDSALYLCASSLTSGVETQYFGPGTRLLVL.

This clonotype was observed once. CDR3 in DNA: TGCAGCAGTTCCGGGACAGCCAATTTTTTCCAAGAGACCCAGTACTTC. Protein product: CSSSGTANFFQETQYF. The chain joins TRBV29-1 to TRBJ2-5; 7 bases map to TRBD1. The CDR3 is 16 residues long. V dropped 8 bases and J dropped 1; count of bases not matched to a gene: 16. Germline lookup yields CDR1 SQVTM and CDR2 ANQGSEA.

The gene calls are TRBV6-1 and TRBJ1-1; maybe TRBD1 (5 bases). Germline loops: CDR1 MNHNS, CDR2 SASEGT. The V gene lost 8 bases and the J gene lost 5 bases, with 12 bases spanning the gap. The CDR3 loop spans 12 amino acids. CDR3 loop: CASFDSRTEAFF. The CDR3 DNA is TGTGCCAGCTTTGACAGCCGGACTGAAGCTTTCTTT.

In this sample, this clonotype turned up many times. The V call is TRBV10-3, the J call TRBJ1-4, with no clear D. V was clipped by 5 bases and J by 8 bases, with 12 bases between them. The CDR3 has 13 amino acids. The germline gives CDR1 ENHRY, CDR2 SYGVKD. The CDR3 reads CAISNSAGEKLFF. The CDR3 DNA is TGTGCCATCAGTAACTCAGCGGGGGAAAAACTGTTTTTT.

This clonotype has at least ten counts. The chain couples TRBV5-8 to TRBJ1-4; no firm D call. The CDR3 extends over 13 amino acids. CDR1 and CDR2 (germline): SGHTS, YDEGEE. V was cut by 4 bases and J by 8 bases, with 12 bases left in between. This chain's CDR3 is CASSVDFREKLFF. CDR3 in DNA: TGTGCCAGCAGCGTCGATTTTCGGGAAAAACTGTTTTTT.